The next 18 T cell receptor beta chains were all read from a single sample in a study of OX40 agonist ivuxolimab in advanced cancers. Using immunoSEQ multiplex PCR, the repertoire was profiled, and TCRdb retains in-frame clones only, with some absent. The repertoire holds roughly 92,000 clones, roughly four fifths seen once, with roughly 5.5% in the top ten. The starting material was CD4+ or CD8+ T cells sorted from blood, obtained in a trial of the OX40 agonist ivuxolimab. The source is an adult with an advanced solid tumor such as melanoma, head and neck, liver or kidney cancer.

The genes are TRBV7-7 and TRBJ1-3; TRBD1 might be the D (5 bases). CDR1 and CDR2 (germline): SSHAT, FNYEAQ (reference sequence). This CDR3 has 15 residues. Trimming took off 5 bases at V and 0 bases at J, with 11 bases between the two ends. CDR3 sequence (DNA): TGTGCCAGCAGCATGGGACCGACCTCTGGAAACACCATATATTTT. It is translated as CASSMGPTSGNTIYF.

Only one count was recorded for this clone. This chain uses TRBV7-2 with TRBJ1-1, with TRBD1 matching 7 bases. The CDR3 sequence is 17 residues long. Losses at the gene ends were 1 base for V and 1 base for J; bases not matched to a gene: 9. Germline V gene sequence: CDR1 SGHTA, CDR2 FQGNSA. CDR3 coding DNA: TGTGCCAGCAGCTTAGGAAGGACAGGAGCGGGGAACACTGAAGCTTTCTTT. Protein product: CASSLGRTGAGNTEAFF.

The chain recombines TRBV5-6 with TRBJ2-2, with D uncertain. Germline V gene data show CDR1 as SGHDT and CDR2 as YYEEEE. V was clipped by 0 bases and J by 7 bases, with 4 bases between them. CDR3 length: 12 amino acids. In nucleotides, the CDR3 is TGTGCCAGCAGCTTGGGAGGCGGGGAGCTGTTTTTT. Translated: CASSLGGGELFF. The entire variable domain, with the rest obtained from reference TRBV5-6 and TRBJ2-2, is as follows: DAGVTQSPTHLIKTRGQQVTLRCSPKSGHDTVSWYQQALGQGPQFIFQYYEEEERQRGNFPDRFSGHQFPNYSSELNVNALLLGDSALYLCASSLGGGELFFGEGSRLTVL.

The chain has TRBV6-5 and TRBJ1-1; D ambiguous. CDR1 and CDR2 from the germline V gene are MNHEY and SVGAGI. The CDR3 is 13 amino acids. The V end was cut by 5 bases, the J end by 7 bases, with 14 bases between. The CDR3 bases are TGTGCCAGCAGTAGCGCGGGAGCCGATGAAGCTTTCTTT. Its translation: CASSSAGADEAFF.

CDR3 amino acids: CASSSLAVTNTGELFF. As DNA, the CDR3 is TGCGCCAGCAGCTCCCTAGCGGTCACGAACACCGGGGAGCTGTTTTTT. The chain joins TRBV5-1 to TRBJ2-2; TRBD2 agrees at 7 bases. The V and J ends lost 3 bases and 0 bases, in that order; junction bases with no gene match: 5. The CDR3 totals 16 residues. CDR1 is SGHRS, CDR2 YFSETQ, per germline.

The chain recombines TRBV18 with TRBJ2-1; D ambiguous. Germline loops: CDR1 KGHSH, CDR2 LQKENI. V was clipped by 5 bases and J by 10 bases, with 21 bases between them. The CDR3 is 15 amino acids. The chain's CDR3 is CASSSGRALTPEQFF. The CDR3 bases are TGTGCCAGCTCAAGTGGGCGAGCTTTAACTCCGGAGCAGTTCTTC.

This clone has just one count. The chain recombines TRBV27 with TRBJ1-6; D not resolved. CDR1 is MNHEY, CDR2 SMNVEV, per germline (reference sequence). V lost 3 bases and J 5 bases, leaving 8 bases between the germline ends. The CDR3 covers 14 residues. As DNA, the CDR3 is TGTGCCAGCAGTTTGGGAGTGAATAATTCACCCCTCCACTTT. It codes for CASSLGVNNSPLHF.

This chain connects TRBV10-3 to TRBJ1-1; no clear D gene. The CDR3 has 13 residues. V lost 0 bases and J 6 bases, leaving 8 bases between the germline ends. Germline V CDR1 and CDR2: ENHRY, SYGVKD. CDR3 region: CAISESSGPEAFF. The DNA for the CDR3 is TGTGCCATCAGTGAGTCGAGCGGCCCTGAAGCTTTCTTT.

The gene calls are TRBV29-1 and TRBJ2-1; D not resolved. The CDR3 loop spans 13 amino acids. The V gene's germline CDR1 is SQVTM and CDR2 ANQGSEA. The V and J ends lost 6 bases and 4 bases respectively, with 13 bases between them. CDR3 nucleotides: TGCAGCGTCACCGGCCCCTCGTACAATGAGCAGTTCTTC. As protein: CSVTGPSYNEQFF.

This chain joins TRBV6-5 and TRBJ2-2; unclear D gene. Germline-derived CDR1 and CDR2 are MNHEY and SVGAGI. V was shortened by 6 bases and J by 7 bases, with 9 bases between the two germline ends. The CDR3 is 12 amino acids. The DNA of the CDR3 is TGTGCCAGCAGAGATTGGGGCGGGGAGCTGTTTTTT. This translates into CASRDWGGELFF.

The chain combines TRBV5-1 with TRBJ2-3; no clear D gene. Per germline, CDR1 SGHRS and CDR2 YFSETQ. The CDR3 runs 16 residues. Trimming pared 0 bases from V and 0 bases from J, leaving 11 bases between. CDR3 sequence (DNA): TGCGCCAGCAGCTTGGGCTGGGGATCTAGCACAGATACGCAGTATTTT. Its protein is CASSLGWGSSTDTQYF.

This clone was detected only a few times. The chain employs TRBV5-1 and TRBJ2-6; D unclear. The CDR3 is made up of 18 amino acids. Germline CDR1 SGHRS, CDR2 YFSETQ. The V end lost 3 bases, the J end lost 0 bases, and 16 bases lay between the germline ends. CDR3 nucleotide sequence: TGCGCCAGCAGCTATGGCGACAATCACCGCTCTGGGGCCAACGTCCTGACTTTC. Protein product: CASSYGDNHRSGANVLTF. Together with reference TRBV5-1 and TRBJ2-6, the CDR3 gives the full variable domain: KAGVTQTPRYLIKTRGQQVTLSCSPISGHRSVSWYQQTPGQGLQFLFEYFSETQRNKGNFPGRFSGRQFSNSRSEMNVSTLELGDSALYLCASSYGDNHRSGANVLTFGAGSRLTVL.

The V call is TRBV19, the J call TRBJ1-2; 9 nucleotides line up with TRBD1. Trimming at V came to 2 bases and at J to 7 bases, leaving 5 bases not matched to a gene. CDR1 and CDR2 (germline): LNHDA, SQIVND (reference sequence). The CDR3 is made up of 14 amino acids. CDR3 bases: TGTGCCAGTAGTATAAGGACAGGGGACTTTGGCTACACCTTC. Encoded protein: CASSIRTGDFGYTF.

Details on this clone: A read error may account for a junction end that differs from germline. CDR3 sequence (DNA): TGTGCCAGCAGCTTGGTCGGGGGGTATAGGACTAGCGGGAGTAGGTTC. Translation: CASSLVGGYRTSGSRF. The chain links TRBV5-4 to TRBJ2-7; 13 nucleotides match TRBD2. The CDR3 is made up of 16 amino acids. Germline values: CDR1 SGHNT, CDR2 YYREEE (reference sequence).

The CDR3: CASSASGRNHEQYF. DNA of the CDR3: TGTGCCAGCAGTGCTAGCGGGAGGAACCACGAGCAGTACTTC. The chain combines TRBV6-6 with TRBJ2-7, with TRBD2 matching 11 bases. Trimming cost V 5 bases and J 5 bases; bases outside gene matches: 5. CDR1 MNHNY and CDR2 SVGAGI come from the germline V gene (reference sequence). The CDR3 is made up of 14 amino acids.

V is TRBV19 and J is TRBJ2-3; D is possibly TRBD2 (5 bases). CDR3 length: 16 residues. Germline CDR1 is LNHDA and CDR2 is SQIVND (reference sequence). V lost 0 bases and J 2 bases, leaving 12 bases between the germline ends. CDR3 nucleotides: TGTGCCAGTAGTATAGACTGGACTCGCAACACAGATACGCAGTATTTT. As protein: CASSIDWTRNTDTQYF.

V usage is TRBV29-1 and J usage is TRBJ1-2; D gene uncertain. The CDR3 loop spans 12 amino acids. CDR1 is SQVTM, CDR2 ANQGSEA, per germline. V shed 4 bases and J shed 0 bases, with 6 bases lying between them. The CDR3 nucleotides are TGCAGCGTTGTATGGTCTAACTATGGCTACACCTTC. It codes for CSVVWSNYGYTF. Drawing the rest from reference TRBV29-1 and TRBJ1-2, the complete variable domain is SAVISQKPSRDICQRGTSLTIQCQVDSQVTMMFWYRQQPGQSLTLIATANQGSEATYESGFVIDKFPISRPNLTFSTLTVSNMSPEDSSIYLCSVVWSNYGYTFGSGTRLTVV.

The J gene is TRBJ1-1, the V gene TRBV7-9; D is undetermined. V dropped 5 bases and J dropped 3 bases, with 19 bases sitting between them. The germline gives CDR1 SEHNR, CDR2 FQNEAQ (reference sequence). The CDR3 covers 16 residues. This chain's CDR3 is CASSQSVASQDTEAFF. CDR3 coding DNA: TGTGCCAGCAGCCAATCGGTGGCGTCTCAGGACACTGAAGCTTTCTTT.